Listed below are T cell receptor beta chains from one sample, sequenced in a study of shared clonotypes between healthy human individuals. Data came from immunoSEQ multiplex PCR; TCRdb stores just in-frame clones and leaves some out. Of millions of clones detected, 90% to 95% appear once; the ten largest clones hold about 0.13%. The material sequenced was naive CD4+ T cells sorted from blood. Receptors originate from a man between 18 and 35 years old in good health. CDR3s include the opening cysteine and the closing phenylalanine or tryptophan. D genes are given only for firm matches. Size is omitted from some rows. Given values are once, few, many or a class for expanded clones.

TRBV11-2	.	TRBJ2-2	16	.	CASSLGAKTNTGELFF	TGTGCCAGCAGCTTAGGGGCGAAGACGAACACCGGGGAGCTGTTTTTT
TRBV5-1	.	TRBJ2-7	15	.	CASSFRGGSSYEQYF	TGCGCCAGCAGCTTCAGGGGCGGGAGCTCCTACGAGCAGTACTTC
TRBV11-2	.	TRBJ1-4	13	.	CASSLERTEKLFF	TGTGCCAGCAGCTTAGAGCGGACCGAAAAACTGTTTTTT
TRBV10-3	.	TRBJ1-4	15	.	CAISEFGQTNEKLFF	TGTGCCATCAGTGAGTTTGGACAGACAAATGAAAAACTGTTTTTT
TRBV14	.	TRBJ1-4	17	.	CASSQVPGVWGDEKLFF	TGTGCCAGCAGCCAAGTTCCGGGGGTATGGGGAGATGAAAAACTGTTTTTT
TRBV21-1	.	TRBJ2-4	16	.	CASLLAGRLAKNIQYF	TGTGCCAGCCTCCTAGCGGGGCGACTAGCCAAAAACATTCAGTACTTC
TRBV5-1	.	TRBJ2-2	16	.	CASSPQGPLITGELFF	TGCGCCAGCAGCCCCCAGGGACCCCTGATCACCGGGGAGCTGTTTTTT
TRBV5-1	.	TRBJ2-7	15	TRBD1	CASSLGNTGAYEQYF	TGCGCCAGCAGCTTAGGGAACACAGGGGCCTACGAGCAGTACTTC
TRBV9	once	TRBJ2-1	13	.	CASSKVSYNEQFF	TGTGCCAGCAGCAAAGTCTCCTACAATGAGCAGTTCTTC
TRBV9	.	TRBJ1-2	11	.	CASGALGGYTF	TGTGCCAGCGGGGCCTTGGGAGGCTACACCTTC
TRBV4-1	.	TRBJ1-2	14	.	CASSQEDSPYGYTF	TGCGCCAGCAGCCAAGAGGACAGCCCCTATGGCTACACCTTC
TRBV19	.	TRBJ2-7	14	.	CASSMAVRWYEQYF	TGTGCCAGTAGTATGGCGGTCAGGTGGTACGAGCAGTACTTC
TRBV29-1	.	TRBJ2-1	15	TRBD2	CSVRAGVGSYNEQFF	TGCAGCGTTCGAGCGGGGGTCGGCTCCTACAATGAGCAGTTCTTC
TRBV6-5	.	TRBJ1-6	15	TRBD1	CASSKSGTGDSPLHF	TGTGCCAGCAGTAAGTCCGGGACAGGGGATTCACCCCTCCACTTT
TRBV5-6	.	TRBJ2-1	16	TRBD1	CASSFPGTGSNNEQFF	TGTGCCAGCAGCTTCCCCGGGACAGGCTCGAACAATGAGCAGTTCTTC